The entry below describes one TCR beta chain. Trimming pared 0 bases from V and 7 bases from J, leaving 10 bases between. Germline V gives CDR1 SGHRS, CDR2 YFSETQ. The CDR3 length is 14 residues. This table comes from immunoSEQ multiplex PCR, and its TCRdb copy is limited to in-frame clones, with some not included. The profile covers approximately 70,000 clones, with 90% appearing a single time and under 0.6% taken by the ten largest. Blood was sampled at baseline, cycle 4 day 1, and cycle 7 day 1. This record comes from a study of OX40 agonist ivuxolimab in advanced cancers. On the study more broadly: Therapy given before enrollment (anti-PD-1, anti-PD-L1 or anti-CTLA-4) was allowed, and over 35% had some.

The sample in question was CD4+ or CD8+ T cells sorted from blood, obtained in a trial of the OX40 agonist ivuxolimab. The chain joins TRBV5-1 to TRBJ1-4, with D possibly TRBD1 on 6 matching bases. The source of this sequence is an adult with an advanced solid tumor such as melanoma, head and neck, liver or kidney cancer. The CDR3 region is CASSLEQGGEKLFF. In DNA form, the CDR3 reads TGCGCCAGCAGCTTGGAACAGGGAGGTGAAAAACTGTTTTTT.